A single sample is the source of the 2 T cell receptor beta chains below, sequenced in a study of T-cell memory formation after mild COVID-19. TCRdb itself ran the 5' RACE reads through MiXCR, one entry per CDR3 protein. The repertoire holds about 400,000 distinct CDR3 sequences, about a sixth seen once, with roughly 21% in the top ten. Sequencing input: PBMCs or a T cell subset sorted from them (not recorded which). The receptors were gathered from a man in his late teens or twenties who had mild COVID-19 (a few samples of this study predate the infection). Cell type and time point are not known.

The chain recombines TRBV6-5 with TRBJ2-3; D perhaps matches TRBD1 (5 bases). V shed 8 bases and J shed 3 bases, with 15 bases lying between them. Germline V lookup: CDR1 MNHEY, CDR2 SVGAGI. The CDR3 is 14 residues long. The CDR3 nucleotides read TGTGCCAGCCTCCTTGTTAGGGGAACAGATACGCAGTATTTT. It specifies CASLLVRGTDTQYF.

The sample holds a few counts of this clonotype. The chain couples TRBV7-6 to TRBJ2-5; the match to TRBD1 covers 7 bases. CDR3 length equals 13 residues. V lost 4 bases to trimming and J lost 6 bases; unmatched junction nucleotides: 5. Germline V gene lookup returns CDR1 SGHVS and CDR2 FNYEAQ. This chain's CDR3 is CASSSRGTKTQYF. The CDR3 DNA follows: TGTGCCAGCAGCTCCAGGGGGACAAAGACCCAGTACTTC.